The 29 T cell receptor beta chains given below trace back to one sample, sequenced in a study of T cell changes during pregnancy in multiple sclerosis. Profiled with immunoSEQ multiplex PCR; TCRdb holds only in-frame clones, not every one. Of 100,000 to 150,000 clones listed, 85% to 95% are singletons. Sample: peripheral blood, taken before pregnancy. These receptors originate from a female donor with multiple sclerosis, enrolled in a pregnancy study.

The chain employs TRBV7-9 and TRBJ2-3; 12 bases are shared with TRBD2. Germline loops: CDR1 SEHNR, CDR2 FQNEAQ (reference sequence). V was clipped by 3 bases and J by 0 bases; unmatched bases: 1. The CDR3 is 16 residues long. CDR3 DNA: TGTGCCAGCAGCTTCGGACTAGCGGGAAGCACAGATACGCAGTATTTT. Protein: CASSFGLAGSTDTQYF.

As DNA, the CDR3 is TGTGCCAGCAGCTTAGGGGGACTAGCGGGAGTAGAGACCCAGTACTTC. This codes for CASSLGGLAGVETQYF. This chain links TRBV7-9 with TRBJ2-5; 14 bases line up with TRBD2. V shed 1 base and J 4 bases; nucleotides not matched to a gene: 2. Germline CDR1 SEHNR, CDR2 FQNEAQ (reference sequence). This CDR3 is 16 amino acids long.

This chain connects TRBV5-1 to TRBJ1-2, with 11 bases matching TRBD1. With 4 bases clipped from V and 5 bases from J, the junction kept 4 bases outside the gene matches. CDR1 and CDR2 from the germline V gene are SGHRS and YFSETQ. The CDR3 is 14 residues long. CDR3 in DNA: TGCGCCAGCAGCCAGCGGGACAGGGGGTATGGCTACACCTTC. Its protein product is CASSQRDRGYGYTF.

Written as DNA, the CDR3 is TGCGCCAGCAGCGCCCCGGGGGATGGCTACACCTTC. Translation gives CASSAPGDGYTF. J is TRBJ1-2 and V is TRBV5-1; D is possibly TRBD1 (5 bases). Germline V lookup: CDR1 SGHRS, CDR2 YFSETQ. The CDR3 is 12 residues long. Trimming left V 4 bases short and J 6 bases short, with 10 bases between.

The chain joins TRBV7-9 to TRBJ2-7, with D possibly matching TRBD2 (6 bases). Between the trimmed V and J ends, which lost 5 bases and 4 bases, there was a span of 15 bases. Germline V gives CDR1 SEHNR, CDR2 FQNEAQ (reference sequence). This CDR3 is 14 amino acids long. The CDR3 loop is CASSPSGGPYEQYF. The CDR3 bases are TGTGCCAGCAGCCCCTCCGGGGGTCCGTACGAGCAGTACTTC. Variable domain in full (rest from reference TRBV7-9 and TRBJ2-7): DTGVSQNPRHKITKRGQNVTFRCDPISEHNRLYWYRQTLGQGPEFLTYFQNEAQLEKSRLLSDRFSAERPKGSFSTLEIQRTEQGDSAMYLCASSPSGGPYEQYFGPGTRLTVT.

This clone was counted once. The chain carries TRBV28 and TRBJ2-7, with 9 bases identical to TRBD1. Germline V lookup: CDR1 MDHEN, CDR2 SYDVKM. The CDR3 has 14 amino acids. Trimming at V came to 9 bases and at J to 6 bases, leaving 12 bases not matched to a gene. CDR3 in DNA: TGTGCCAGTTCCCTAACCGGGACAGGGACCGAGCAGTACTTC. Protein: CASSLTGTGTEQYF. Looking up the rest from reference TRBV28 and TRBJ2-7 gives the full variable domain: DVKVTQSSRYLVKRTGEKVFLECVQDMDHENMFWYRQDPGLGLRLIYFSYDVKMKEKGDIPEGYSVSREKKERFSLILESASTNQTSMYLCASSLTGTGTEQYFGPGTRLTVT.

This clone has just one count. This sequence joins TRBV9 and TRBJ1-6; TRBD1 is a possible D gene (5 bases). Per the germline V gene, CDR1 is SGDLS and CDR2 is YYNGEE. The germline V and J ends were trimmed by 0 bases and 8 bases, with 12 bases remaining between them. The CDR3 loop spans 15 amino acids. CDR3 amino acids: CASSVGGRVDSPLHF. The CDR3 region has the DNA TGTGCCAGCAGCGTAGGGGGGAGGGTGGATTCACCCCTCCACTTT.

This rearrangement joins TRBV28 to TRBJ2-7; TRBD1 aligns across 7 bases. CDR3 length: 17 amino acids. Germline CDR1 and CDR2: MDHEN and SYDVKM. V was pared by 5 bases and J by 0 bases, with 13 bases of the junction left unmatched. CDR3 region: CASSRPPTGRRSYEQYF. The CDR3 nucleotides are TGTGCCAGCAGTCGTCCGCCGACAGGGCGACGCTCCTACGAGCAGTACTTC.

The J gene is TRBJ1-5, the V gene TRBV7-2, with no clear D. The CDR3 consists of 12 residues. The ends were cut back, 3 bases at V and 6 bases at J, with 6 bases in the middle. Looked up from germline, CDR1 is SGHTA and CDR2 is FQGNSA. The CDR3: CASSFRGQPQHF. In DNA form, the CDR3 reads TGTGCCAGCAGCTTTCGGGGTCAGCCCCAGCATTTT.

The gene calls are TRBV7-9 and TRBJ1-2, with 7 bases that match TRBD1. The V gene's germline CDR1 is SEHNR and CDR2 FQNEAQ (reference sequence). J gave up 3 bases and V 1 base, and 2 bases lay outside the gene matches. The CDR3 spans 14 residues. In nucleotides, the CDR3 is TGTGCCAGCAGCTTAGAGGGACAGCACTATGGCTACACCTTC. This codes for CASSLEGQHYGYTF.

The chain has TRBV9 and TRBJ2-3; 11 positions agree with TRBD2. J was trimmed by 1 base and V by 4 bases; bases with no gene match: 5. The CDR3 length is 16 residues. Per germline, CDR1 SGDLS and CDR2 YYNGEE. The CDR3 region is CASSPGLAGRTDTQYF. In DNA, the CDR3 is TGTGCCAGCAGCCCAGGACTAGCGGGTCGCACAGATACGCAGTATTTT.

The chain carries TRBV9 and TRBJ2-5; D is ambiguous. V lost 0 bases, J lost 1 base, and 13 bases lay in between. Looked up from germline, CDR1 is SGDLS and CDR2 is YYNGEE. The CDR3 is made up of 16 amino acids. CDR3 DNA sequence: TGTGCCAGCAGCGTAGGAACTACGCCTATCCAAGAGACCCAGTACTTC. It encodes CASSVGTTPIQETQYF.

This clone was seen a handful of times. The chain combines TRBV19 with TRBJ1-5, with TRBD1 matching over 7 bases. The CDR3 is made up of 16 amino acids. Trimming removed 11 bases from V and 0 bases from J; junction bases left unmatched: 13. Per germline, CDR1 LNHDA and CDR2 SQIVND (reference sequence). Written as DNA, the CDR3 is TGTGCCGTCAGTAGTTCCCGGACAGGTAGCAATCAGCCCCAGCATTTT. Translating it yields CAVSSSRTGSNQPQHF.

The V gene is TRBV2, the J gene TRBJ1-6; 9 positions agree with TRBD1. The germline V gene encodes CDR1 SNHLY and CDR2 FYNNEI. The CDR3 loop spans 14 amino acids. Trimming took 8 bases from V and 7 from J; bases not matched to a gene: 6. The CDR3 DNA follows: TGTGCCAGCTCTAGGACAGGGGACAATTCACCCCTCCACTTT. Its translation: CASSRTGDNSPLHF.

The chain joins TRBV5-1 to TRBJ2-1; 14 positions match TRBD2. CDR3 length: 17 residues. The V gene's germline CDR1 is SGHRS and CDR2 YFSETQ. J lost 7 bases, V lost 0 bases, and 6 bases had no gene match. CDR3: CASSLAQRTSGGNEQFF. The CDR3 bases are TGCGCCAGCAGCTTGGCACAGAGGACTAGCGGGGGGAATGAGCAGTTCTTC.

The chain couples TRBV30 to TRBJ2-6; D is undetermined. Germline lookup yields CDR1 GTSNPN and CDR2 SVGIG (reference sequence). The CDR3 consists of 15 residues. The ends were cut back, 7 bases at V and 1 base at J, with 14 bases in the middle. CDR3 region: CAFGLITSGANVLTF. The CDR3 region has the DNA TGTGCCTTCGGTTTAATAACTTCTGGGGCCAACGTCCTGACTTTC.

For the CDR3, the DNA is TGTGCCAGCTCACCCCTTAGCGGGGGGGCTGGGGAGACCCAGTACTTC. Translated, it gives CASSPLSGGAGETQYF. V gene TRBV18 combines with J gene TRBJ2-5, with TRBD2 matching 11 bases. The J segment lost 5 bases and the V segment lost 3 bases, leaving 8 bases of the junction unmatched. This CDR3 is 16 amino acids long. Germline loops: CDR1 KGHSH, CDR2 LQKENI.

This rearrangement joins TRBV19 to TRBJ1-1, with 7 nucleotides matching TRBD1. CDR3 length: 12 residues. The V gene end was trimmed by 9 bases and the J gene end by 6 bases; junction bases not matched to a gene: 7. CDR1 and CDR2 from the germline V gene are LNHDA and SQIVND (reference sequence). The CDR3 is CASRPQGAEAFF. CDR3 in DNA: TGTGCCAGCAGACCTCAGGGGGCTGAAGCTTTCTTT.

The chain employs TRBV4-2 and TRBJ2-5, with a tentative D call TRBD1 (5 bases). Germline V lookup: CDR1 LGHNA, CDR2 YNFKEQ. This CDR3 has 15 residues. V gave up 0 bases and J gave up 1 base, with 9 bases separating them. The CDR3 nucleotides are TGTGCCAGCAGCCAAGATAGGGGCGGCCAAGAGACCCAGTACTTC. This codes for CASSQDRGGQETQYF.

This rearrangement joins TRBV6-5 to TRBJ1-2; D is unclear. The CDR3 is made up of 13 amino acids. Germline V gene data show CDR1 as MNHEY and CDR2 as SVGAGI. Trimming removed 4 bases at V and 5 bases at J, with 11 bases between. CDR3 nucleotide sequence: TGTGCCAGCAGTTCAGGATCTGAATATGGCTACACCTTC. Its protein product is CASSSGSEYGYTF.

The CDR3 DNA reads as TGTGCCAGCAGCCCCGGACAGGGACCGAACACTGAAGCTTTCTTT. Protein sequence: CASSPGQGPNTEAFF. The chain couples TRBV9 to TRBJ1-1; 8 bases align to TRBD1. The CDR3 length is 15 residues. The junction had 6 bases not matched to a gene; V was cut back by 4 bases and J by 1 base. Germline V gene lookup returns CDR1 SGDLS and CDR2 YYNGEE.

The chain combines TRBV4-2 with TRBJ2-2; 10 bases fit TRBD1. Unmatched junction bases numbered 3, after V lost 4 bases and J lost 4 bases. The CDR3 extends over 15 amino acids. Germline loops: CDR1 LGHNA, CDR2 YNFKEQ. The CDR3, as DNA: TGTGCCAGCAGCCCCCGGACAGGGGGCACCGGGGAGCTGTTTTTT. It specifies CASSPRTGGTGELFF.

The chain links TRBV6-5 to TRBJ2-7, with TRBD1 as a possible D gene (6 bases). CDR3 length: 12 amino acids. CDR1 MNHEY and CDR2 SVGAGI come from the germline V gene. Trimming cost V 5 bases and J 5 bases, with 10 bases left between them. The DNA of the CDR3 is TGTGCCAGCAGTAGGAACAGGGACGAGCAGTACTTC. It translates to CASSRNRDEQYF.

This clone was seen just once. The J gene is TRBJ1-3, the V gene TRBV5-1; D unclear. The germline gives CDR1 SGHRS, CDR2 YFSETQ. Trimming removed 0 bases at V and 7 bases at J, with 11 bases between. This CDR3 is 14 amino acids long. The CDR3 DNA reads as TGCGCCAGCAGCTTGGATTCAGGCGCGAACACCATATATTTT. It encodes CASSLDSGANTIYF.

The chain combines TRBV5-1 with TRBJ1-1; 7 positions agree with TRBD1. This CDR3 comprises 14 residues. CDR1 and CDR2 (germline): SGHRS, YFSETQ. J gave up 7 bases and V 0 bases, and 6 bases lay outside the gene matches. The CDR3 DNA is TGCGCCAGCAGCTTGGGACAGGGAACTATTGAAGCTTTCTTT. This codes for CASSLGQGTIEAFF.

The count of this clone is one. The CDR3 is CASSYQAGSYNEQFF. In DNA, the CDR3 is TGTGCCAGCAGTTACCAAGCGGGTTCGTACAATGAGCAGTTCTTC. This chain connects TRBV6-6 to TRBJ2-1; TRBD2 is a possible D gene (6 bases). Trimming removed 2 bases from V and 4 bases from J, with 12 bases in between. The CDR3 contains 15 residues. The germline V gene has CDR1 MNHNY and CDR2 SVGAGI (reference sequence).

This chain connects TRBV5-4 to TRBJ2-5; TRBD2 aligns across 16 bases. Germline-derived CDR1 and CDR2 are SGHNT and YYREEE (reference sequence). V shed 5 bases and J 5 bases; nucleotides not matched to a gene: 9. The CDR3 has 17 amino acids. CDR3 amino acids: CASRTGTSGGGRETQYF. For the CDR3, the DNA is TGTGCCAGCAGAACCGGGACTAGCGGGGGGGGAAGGGAGACCCAGTACTTC.

This CDR3 reads CASSSQGGNTEAFF. The CDR3 DNA sequence: TGTGCCAGCAGTTCCCAGGGGGGGAACACTGAAGCTTTCTTT. The chain employs TRBV2 and TRBJ1-1, with 7 nucleotides matching TRBD1. The CDR3 has 14 amino acids. Trimming at V came to 5 bases and at J to 1 base, leaving 4 bases not matched to a gene. Germline V gene lookup returns CDR1 SNHLY and CDR2 FYNNEI. Complete variable domain (other parts from reference TRBV2 and TRBJ1-1): EPEVTQTPSHQVTQMGQEVILRCVPISNHLYFYWYRQILGQKVEFLVSFYNNEISEKSEIFDDQFSVERPDGSNFTLKIRSTKLEDSAMYFCASSSQGGNTEAFFGQGTRLTVV.

V and J are TRBV11-2 and TRBJ2-7; TRBD1 agrees at 7 bases. This CDR3 has 14 residues. In germline, CDR1 is SGHAT, CDR2 FQNNGV. V gave up 5 bases and J gave up 2 bases; unmatched junction bases: 6. CDR3 DNA sequence: TGTGCCAGCAGCCCGAGACAGGGAACCTACGAGCAGTACTTC. It specifies CASSPRQGTYEQYF.